This entry lists 31 T cell receptor beta chains sequenced from one sample in a study of cytomegalovirus exposure and HLA in healthy donors. Primers for the PCR totalled 60 Vbeta and 13 Jbeta. Some clones are missing from TCRdb's copy, which holds only in-frame ones; the method was immunoSEQ multiplex PCR. The sample shows under 200,000 clones, 75% of them seen only once. The sample taken for sequencing was PBMCs. These receptors were obtained from a woman aged 50 to 60 in good health and CMV-seropositive.

The genes are TRBV6-1 and TRBJ2-7; 11 bases are shared with TRBD1. This CDR3 is built from 15 residues. Per the germline V gene, CDR1 is MNHNS and CDR2 is SASEGT. V shed 11 bases and J 1 base; nucleotides not matched to a gene: 10. The CDR3 region has the DNA TGTGCCGGAGGGGGTCGGGACAGGGGGTCCTACGAGCAGTACTTC. Translation: CAGGGRDRGSYEQYF.

This clone has just one count. The J gene is TRBJ1-1, the V gene TRBV7-8, with a weak D call TRBD1 (5 bases). The germline CDR1 and CDR2 sequences are SGHVS and FQNEAQ. The CDR3 has 19 amino acids. V was cut by 5 bases and J by 5 bases, with 30 bases left in between. CDR3 sequence reads: CASSGGVDGRVVEWTEAFF. The CDR3, as DNA: TGTGCCAGCAGCGGGGGGGTGGATGGGCGAGTGGTCGAGTGGACTGAAGCTTTCTTT.

The chain has TRBV6-6 and TRBJ2-5; 9 nucleotides match TRBD1. The J call may be faulty, since TRBJ2-7 better matches the DNA end. The germline V gene has CDR1 MNHNY and CDR2 SVGAGI (reference sequence). CDR3 length: 14 amino acids. The CDR3 coding sequence is TGTGCCAGCAGTTCGGGACAGGGATCCTACGAGCAGTACTTC. The encoded protein is CASSSGQGSYEQYF.

This clone was counted a few times. This chain links TRBV6-6 with TRBJ2-1; 7 nucleotides align to TRBD1. From germline, CDR1 is MNHNY and CDR2 SVGAGI (reference sequence). The CDR3 is made up of 14 amino acids. The trim removed 0 bases at V and 8 bases at J, leaving 4 bases unmatched. CDR3: CASSYSGGKYEQFF. The DNA for the CDR3 is TGTGCCAGCAGTTACTCAGGGGGCAAATATGAGCAGTTCTTC.

V and J are TRBV9 and TRBJ1-3; tentative D call: TRBD1 (5 bases). Germline CDR1 SGDLS, CDR2 YYNGEE. Trimming removed 4 bases at V and 0 bases at J, with 14 bases between. The length of the CDR3 is 16 residues. CDR3 nucleotide sequence: TGTGCCAGCAGCCTTCGGGACTCTCACTCTGGAAACACCATATATTTT. Translated: CASSLRDSHSGNTIYF.

This clone was seen only once. A much larger clone differs by one base, so this may be a read error. The chain is built from TRBV5-4 and TRBJ2-2, with 9 bases fitting TRBD2. V dropped 4 bases and J dropped 1; count of bases not matched to a gene: 2. CDR1 is SGHNT, CDR2 YYREEE, per germline (reference sequence). The CDR3 extends over 15 amino acids. The CDR3 DNA is TGTGCCAGCAGCATACTAGCGGGGAACACCGGGGAGCTGTTTTTT. Amino acid sequence: CASSILAGNTGELFF.

Concerning this clone: Other DNA sequences from this sample encode an identical CDR3 as well. V usage is TRBV30 and J usage is TRBJ1-2; 9 nucleotides line up with TRBD1. The CDR3 extends over 13 amino acids. V lost 3 bases to trimming and J lost 4 bases; unmatched junction nucleotides: 3. Per germline, CDR1 GTSNPN and CDR2 SVGIG (reference sequence). CDR3 sequence: CAWSPTGGYGYTF. CDR3 bases: TGTGCCTGGAGCCCGACAGGGGGCTATGGCTACACCTTC.

This chain joins TRBV5-5 and TRBJ1-2; no reliable D call. This CDR3 is 13 amino acids long. Germline lookup yields CDR1 SGHKS and CDR2 YYEKEE (reference sequence). Trimming pared 1 base from V and 2 bases from J, leaving 6 bases between. CDR3 nucleotide sequence: TGTGCCAGCAGCTTGCGAGGGAACTATGGCTACACCTTC. Translated: CASSLRGNYGYTF.

This chain links TRBV30 with TRBJ1-6; TRBD1 might be the D (5 bases). The CDR3 contains 15 residues. Trimming removed 8 bases from V and 6 bases from J, with 20 bases in between. Germline-derived CDR1 and CDR2 are GTSNPN and SVGIG (reference sequence). The CDR3 loop reads CAVNTGAGRNSPLHF. The CDR3 DNA sequence: TGTGCCGTCAATACCGGTGCAGGGCGTAATTCACCCCTCCACTTT. Full variable domain (remainder filled in from reference TRBV30 and TRBJ1-6): SQTIHQWPATLVQPVGSPLSLECTVEGTSNPNLYWYRQAAGRGLQLLFYSVGIGQISSEVPQNLSASRPQDRQFILSSKKLLLSDSGFYLCAVNTGAGRNSPLHFGNGTRLTVT.

This clone was counted a few times. This rearrangement joins TRBV5-4 to TRBJ2-3; TRBD2 is a possible D gene (6 bases). Germline V lookup: CDR1 SGHNT, CDR2 YYREEE (reference sequence). CDR3 length: 14 amino acids. Trimming shortened V by 4 bases and J by 2 bases, and 11 bases separated the two germline ends. CDR3 sequence: CASSRDSYTDTQYF. As DNA, the CDR3 is TGTGCCAGCAGCAGGGACTCCTACACAGATACGCAGTATTTT.

The chain employs TRBV5-1 and TRBJ1-1, with TRBD1 identical over 7 bases. Germline CDR1 reads SGHRS; CDR2 reads YFSETQ. CDR3 length equals 16 residues. V shed 3 bases, J shed 4 bases, and the junction held 12 bases outside the gene matches. The CDR3 spells CASSSGRRGQGTEAFF. The CDR3 DNA reads TGCGCCAGCAGCTCGGGTCGGAGGGGGCAGGGCACTGAAGCTTTCTTT.

The CDR3 protein is CASRHPTGGAYGYTF. Written as DNA, the CDR3 is TGTGCCAGCAGACATCCGACAGGGGGGGCCTATGGCTACACCTTC. V is TRBV6-5 and J is TRBJ1-2, with 9 bases matching TRBD1. Trimming cost V 6 bases and J 4 bases; bases outside gene matches: 9. Germline CDR1 reads MNHEY; CDR2 reads SVGAGI. The CDR3 has 15 amino acids.

This clone came up a few times. This chain links TRBV18 with TRBJ1-1; maybe TRBD1 (6 bases). The CDR3 contains 13 residues. Germline CDR1 and CDR2: KGHSH and LQKENI. The V and J ends lost 5 bases and 1 base respectively, with 8 bases between them. The CDR3 is CASSIRGNTEAFF. CDR3 in DNA: TGTGCCAGCTCAATCAGGGGGAACACTGAAGCTTTCTTT.

The chain joins TRBV10-3 to TRBJ1-1; 9 bases fit TRBD1. The trim removed 7 bases at V and 4 bases at J, leaving 4 bases unmatched. This CDR3 contains 13 residues. From germline, CDR1 is ENHRY and CDR2 SYGVKD. The CDR3 DNA reads TGTGCCATCACTAAGACAGGGGGCACTGAAGCTTTCTTT. Translation: CAITKTGGTEAFF.

The chain couples TRBV4-1 to TRBJ1-1; D possibly corresponds to TRBD1 (6 bases). The CDR3 totals 12 residues. Germline V gene data show CDR1 as MGHRA and CDR2 as YSYEKL. V was pared by 2 bases and J by 5 bases, with 6 bases between. The CDR3 spells CASSQTGTEAFF. CDR3 bases: TGCGCCAGCAGCCAAACAGGGACTGAAGCTTTCTTT.

The chain recombines TRBV7-9 with TRBJ2-1; 9 nucleotides align to TRBD1. V lost 2 bases and J lost 3; bases outside the gene matches: 2. The V gene's germline CDR1 is SEHNR and CDR2 FQNEAQ (reference sequence). The CDR3 has 15 residues. CDR3 DNA: TGTGCCAGCAGCTTAAGGGACAGGGTCTACAATGAGCAGTTCTTC. This gives the protein CASSLRDRVYNEQFF.

The V gene is TRBV9, the J gene TRBJ2-3, with 9 bases identical to TRBD2. The ends lost 0 bases at V and 2 bases at J; junction bases unmatched: 4. The CDR3 contains 16 residues. Germline V gene sequence: CDR1 SGDLS, CDR2 YYNGEE. This CDR3 reads CASSVGGLAFTDTQYF. CDR3 nucleotide sequence: TGTGCCAGCAGCGTAGGGGGACTAGCCTTCACAGATACGCAGTATTTT.

This chain joins TRBV7-3 and TRBJ1-2; maybe TRBD1 (5 bases). V was clipped by 1 base and J by 6 bases, with 9 bases between them. This CDR3 region has 13 residues. In germline, CDR1 is SGHTA, CDR2 FQGTGA. The CDR3 region is CASSLSQGHGYTF. Written as DNA, the CDR3 is TGTGCCAGCAGCTTAAGCCAGGGTCATGGCTACACCTTC.

The J gene is TRBJ2-5, the V gene TRBV2; weak D call: TRBD1 (5 bases). This CDR3 contains 13 residues. Trimming stripped 4 bases from V and 4 bases from J, with 10 bases between. Germline CDR1 and CDR2: SNHLY and FYNNEI. The CDR3 coding sequence is TGTGCCAGCAGTGTAGGGGTAGGAGAGACCCAGTACTTC. It translates to CASSVGVGETQYF.

V gene TRBV7-9 combines with J gene TRBJ2-3, with TRBD2 matching 7 bases. CDR1 and CDR2 from the germline V gene are SEHNR and FQNEAQ (reference sequence). CDR3 length: 16 residues. Germline trimming cut 2 bases from V and 0 bases from J; bases unmatched to any gene: 5. The CDR3 here is CASSLSTSRSTDTQYF. CDR3 coding DNA: TGTGCCAGCAGCTTATCGACTAGCCGAAGCACAGATACGCAGTATTTT.

This rearrangement joins TRBV2 to TRBJ2-3, with D possibly TRBD2 on 6 matching bases. Germline V gene data show CDR1 as SNHLY and CDR2 as FYNNEI. V was trimmed by 5 bases and J by 2 bases, leaving 29 bases between them. The CDR3 totals 20 residues. The CDR3 coding sequence is TGTGCCAGCAGTCGGCTCAGCGGGCCGCAAGACACCCAAGACACAGATACGCAGTATTTT. Its protein product is CASSRLSGPQDTQDTDTQYF.

This chain joins TRBV10-2 and TRBJ2-1; possibly TRBD1 for D (5 bases). The CDR3 consists of 15 residues. Trimming stripped 0 bases from V and 2 bases from J, with 8 bases between. Per germline, CDR1 WSHSY and CDR2 SAAADI. The CDR3 is CASSESEQAYNEQFF. The CDR3 nucleotides read TGCGCCAGCAGTGAGTCCGAACAGGCCTACAATGAGCAGTTCTTC.

This clone was detected once. The rearrangement uses TRBV4-2 and TRBJ1-2; the match to TRBD1 covers 9 bases. Losses at the gene ends were 0 bases for V and 8 bases for J; bases not matched to a gene: 10. Germline CDR1 reads LGHNA; CDR2 reads YNFKEQ. This CDR3 comprises 16 residues. This CDR3 is CASSQDSGQGTKGYTF. The CDR3 bases are TGTGCCAGCAGCCAAGATTCGGGACAGGGAACCAAAGGCTACACCTTC.

The V gene is TRBV6-1, the J gene TRBJ2-3; 13 positions match TRBD2. CDR1 and CDR2 (germline): MNHNS, SASEGT. This CDR3 has 15 amino acids. The junction had 5 bases not matched to a gene; V was cut back by 6 bases and J by 5 bases. The CDR3 spells CASRGLAGSGDTQYF. Here the CDR3 DNA reads TGTGCCAGCAGGGGACTAGCGGGAAGTGGAGATACGCAGTATTTT.

This clone was counted only a few times. Compared with germline, one end of the junction differs, possibly owing to a read error. The chain has TRBV7-9 and TRBJ1-1; TRBD1 agrees at 7 bases. Germline CDR1 is SEHNR and CDR2 is FQNEAQ (reference sequence). The CDR3 is made up of 18 amino acids. CDR3 loop: CSSSLARYAGGMNTEAFF. The CDR3 nucleotides are TGTTCCAGCAGCTTAGCGAGGTATGCAGGGGGTATGAACACTGAAGCTTTCTTT.

This clone has just a few counts. The V and J genes are TRBV6-5 and TRBJ2-5, with TRBD1 identical over 7 bases. Germline V gene data show CDR1 as MNHEY and CDR2 as SVGAGI. This CDR3 is 14 amino acids long. V lost 4 bases and J lost 1; bases outside the gene matches: 3. DNA for the CDR3: TGTGCCAGCAGTTTACGGACAGGCCAAGAGACCCAGTACTTC. Its translation is CASSLRTGQETQYF.

The chain recombines TRBV2 with TRBJ1-2; a weak D match, TRBD1 (6 bases). This CDR3 region has 13 residues. The germline gives CDR1 SNHLY, CDR2 FYNNEI. Trimming cost V 2 bases and J 5 bases, with 9 bases left between them. The CDR3 loop is CASSEIQGYGYTF. In DNA form, the CDR3 reads TGTGCCAGCAGTGAAATCCAGGGGTATGGCTACACCTTC.

This chain joins TRBV5-1 and TRBJ2-3; no reliable D call. The CDR3 spans 13 residues. With 0 bases removed from V and 4 bases from J, the gap between germline ends came to 6 bases. The V gene's germline CDR1 is SGHRS and CDR2 YFSETQ. CDR3 amino acids: CASSLVPADTQYF. As DNA, the CDR3 is TGCGCCAGCAGCTTGGTACCGGCAGATACGCAGTATTTT.

The chain links TRBV27 to TRBJ2-1, with D maybe TRBD1 (5 bases). The CDR3 runs to 16 residues. CDR1 is MNHEY, CDR2 SMNVEV, per germline (reference sequence). V lost 5 bases and J 2 bases, leaving 16 bases between the germline ends. This CDR3 reads CASSTLMKGTYNEQFF. The CDR3 nucleotides are TGTGCCAGCAGTACCCTCATGAAGGGGACCTACAATGAGCAGTTCTTC.

CDR3 nucleotide sequence: TGTGCCAGCAGCACGGGACAGAGGAATTCACCCCTCCACTTT. It specifies CASSTGQRNSPLHF. The chain carries TRBV5-6 and TRBJ1-6, with 7 bases identical to TRBD1. The V and J ends lost 4 bases and 7 bases, in that order; junction bases with no gene match: 5. Per germline, CDR1 SGHDT and CDR2 YYEEEE. The CDR3 covers 14 residues.

V and J are TRBV2 and TRBJ2-5; TRBD1 is a possible D gene (6 bases). With the DNA end fitting TRBJ2-7 better, the J assignment may be wrong. The CDR3 spans 13 residues. CDR1 is SNHLY and CDR2 is FYNNEI in the germline V gene. The CDR3 region is CASSATGNYEQYF. CDR3 coding DNA: TGTGCCAGCAGCGCTACAGGGAACTACGAGCAGTACTTC.